The source of this T cell receptor (beta chain) is a study of cytomegalovirus exposure and HLA in healthy donors. Overall study findings and caveats: The number of N-insertions in an Asian-associated ancestry cluster was reportedly below the roughly 660-donor mean in a later analysis.

With regard to this clone: What it recognizes is unknown.

The PCR employed 60 Vbeta primers together with 13 Jbeta primers. Profiled with immunoSEQ multiplex PCR; TCRdb holds only in-frame clones, not every one. The sample has 150,000 to 200,000 clones, roughly 87% seen once; the top ten hold 1.1%. This sequence was found in a boy between 2 and 10 years old in good health and CMV-seronegative. The sequenced material came from PBMCs.

CDR3 region: CASSLGEGPGNEQFF. Here the CDR3 DNA reads TGTGCCAGCAGCTTAGGTGAGGGCCCGGGGAATGAGCAGTTCTTC. This chain uses TRBV5-4 with TRBJ2-1; TRBD2 is a possible D gene (5 bases). The V end lost 2 bases, the J end lost 7 bases, and 16 bases lay between the germline ends. The length of the CDR3 is 15 residues. Germline values: CDR1 SGHNT, CDR2 YYREEE (reference sequence).